The 28 T cell receptor beta chains in this list originate from one sample, sequenced in a study of preoperative IRX-2 immunotherapy in early breast cancer. Measured with immunoSEQ multiplex PCR; TCRdb has only the in-frame clones, and not every one. The sample consists of approximately 25,000 clones, around 79% of them appearing once. Treatment in this sample: preoperative locoregional IRX-2 cytokine immunotherapy. This specimen consisted of lymph node tissue, obtained after IRX-2 immunotherapy. Receptor source: a human donor with breast cancer.

By sample fraction, this clone is medium-sized. This chain links TRBV14 with TRBJ2-1, with 9 bases lining up with TRBD2. The V gene's germline CDR1 is SGHDN and CDR2 FVKESK. V lost 6 bases to trimming and J lost 4 bases; unmatched junction nucleotides: 7. This CDR3 region has 15 residues. CDR3 nucleotide sequence: TGTGCCAGCAGAAAAATAGCGGGAGCTTACAATGAGCAGTTCTTC. Its translation is CASRKIAGAYNEQFF.

A word on this clone: The junction and the germline gene differ at one end; a read error may be behind it. The gene calls are TRBV6-1 and TRBJ1-1; TRBD1 might be the D (6 bases). This CDR3 comprises 14 residues. Per the germline V gene, CDR1 is MNHNS and CDR2 is SASEGT. CDR3 in amino acids: CAISEGGSGFEAFF. In DNA, the CDR3 is TGTGCCATCAGTGAAGGGGGTTCGGGGTTTGAAGCTTTCTTT.

The J gene is TRBJ2-3, the V gene TRBV19; 14 positions match TRBD2. Germline loops: CDR1 LNHDA, CDR2 SQIVND (reference sequence). With 7 bases clipped from V and 2 bases from J, the junction kept 11 bases outside the gene matches. This CDR3 has 18 residues. The CDR3 region has the DNA TGTGCCAGTAACACATCCGAGACTAGCGGGAGGGACACAGATACGCAGTATTTT. This sequence encodes CASNTSETSGRDTDTQYF.

This clone was picked up a small number of times. The rearrangement links TRBV11-3 to TRBJ2-2, with 8 bases aligning to TRBD1. The CDR3 loop spans 15 amino acids. J was trimmed by 0 bases and V by 7 bases; bases with no gene match: 4. CDR1 is SGHNT, CDR2 YENEEA, per germline. The CDR3 is CASTQGAPNTGELFF. The CDR3 bases are TGTGCCAGCACCCAGGGGGCTCCGAACACCGGGGAGCTGTTTTTT.

The CDR3 region has the DNA TGTGCCAGCAGCTTAGCGGTCGGCTCCTACGAGCAGTACTTC. Amino acids: CASSLAVGSYEQYF. The genes are TRBV7-1 and TRBJ2-7; D is perhaps TRBD2 (6 bases). TRBV7-1 is treated as an ORF (open reading frame) with a function not yet certain. The V gene lost 4 bases and the J gene lost 0 bases, with 10 bases spanning the gap. This CDR3 has 14 residues.

The chain is built from TRBV6-8 and TRBJ2-7; TRBD1 matches 9 bases. CDR1 is MNHGY and CDR2 is SAAAGT in the germline V gene. The J segment lost 3 bases and the V segment lost 1 base, leaving 7 bases of the junction unmatched. The CDR3 has 16 amino acids. The CDR3: CASSYLGSGQGYEQYF. CDR3 bases: TGTGCCAGCAGTTACTTGGGATCGGGACAGGGCTACGAGCAGTACTTC.

The V call is TRBV5-1, the J call TRBJ2-1; 7 positions match TRBD1. This CDR3 comprises 15 residues. Germline CDR1 reads SGHRS; CDR2 reads YFSETQ. With 4 bases clipped from V and 4 bases from J, the junction kept 8 bases outside the gene matches. CDR3 protein: CASSIRQGYYNEQFF. CDR3 DNA: TGCGCCAGCAGCATACGACAGGGTTATTACAATGAGCAGTTCTTC.

The chain links TRBV6-7 to TRBJ2-7; no clear D gene. TRBV6-7 is filed as an ORF, its function uncertain. CDR3 size: 11 residues. Trimming pared 3 bases from V and 6 bases from J, leaving 6 bases between. The CDR3 DNA is TGTGCCAGCAGTTATGGTCCCGAGCAGTACTTC. Its protein product is CASSYGPEQYF.

The chain is built from TRBV19 and TRBJ1-2; TRBD1 agrees at 8 bases. Losses at the gene ends were 7 bases for V and 7 bases for J; bases not matched to a gene: 8. From germline, CDR1 is LNHDA and CDR2 SQIVND (reference sequence). This CDR3 region has 13 residues. CDR3 loop: CASTIRDRSGYTF. Here the CDR3 DNA reads TGTGCCAGTACCATCCGGGACAGGTCTGGCTACACCTTC.

The chain has TRBV6-8 and TRBJ1-2; 8 bases fit TRBD1. J was trimmed by 0 bases and V by 6 bases; bases with no gene match: 6. Germline V CDR1 and CDR2: MNHGY, SAAAGT. This CDR3 has 15 amino acids. The DNA of the CDR3 is TGTGCCAGCAGACACGGACAGGGAGCTAACTATGGCTACACCTTC. This encodes CASRHGQGANYGYTF.

This clone occurred a few times. This sequence joins TRBV19 and TRBJ2-5; 15 bases match TRBD2. Germline assignment: CDR1 LNHDA and CDR2 SQIVND (reference sequence). The CDR3 loop spans 16 amino acids. With V trimmed by 4 bases and J by 2 bases, 2 bases remained unmatched. The CDR3 reads CASSKGLAGGQETQYF. Here the CDR3 DNA reads TGTGCCAGTAGTAAGGGACTAGCGGGAGGACAAGAGACCCAGTACTTC.

This clone has more than one count but fewer than ten. This chain links TRBV6-8 with TRBJ2-1; D might be TRBD1 or TRBD2, each matching 6 bases. This CDR3 spans 12 amino acids. Germline CDR1 MNHGY, CDR2 SAAAGT. V lost 6 bases and J 14 bases, leaving 17 bases between the germline ends. DNA for the CDR3: TGTGCCAGCAGCAAAGGCGGGACACATAAGTTCTTC. Amino acids: CASSKGGTHKFF.

The genes are TRBV9 and TRBJ2-5; the D gene could be TRBD1 or TRBD2 (5 bases each). Looked up from germline, CDR1 is SGDLS and CDR2 is YYNGEE. This CDR3 region has 14 residues. V lost 5 bases to trimming and J lost 5 bases, with 16 bases between them. CDR3 loop: CASSPGTAWETQYF. The CDR3 coding sequence is TGTGCCAGCAGTCCCGGGACGGCCTGGGAGACCCAGTACTTC.

This clone was seen a few times. The rearrangement joins TRBV11-3 to TRBJ1-4, with 7 nucleotides matching TRBD1. This CDR3 has 15 amino acids. Trimming cost V 5 bases and J 3 bases; bases outside gene matches: 6. Germline V gene sequence: CDR1 SGHNT, CDR2 YENEEA. In DNA, the CDR3 is TGTGCCAGCAGCGTAAGACAGGGTCCTAATGAAAAACTGTTTTTT. Its protein is CASSVRQGPNEKLFF. The full variable domain, with the rest looked up from reference TRBV11-3 and TRBJ1-4, is EAGVVQSPRYKIIEKKQPVAFWCNPISGHNTLYWYLQNLGQGPELLIRYENEEAVDDSQLPKDRFSAERLKGVDSTLKIQPAELGDSAVYLCASSVRQGPNEKLFFGSGTQLSVL.

The rearrangement joins TRBV11-3 to TRBJ1-1; 11 bases match TRBD1. The CDR3 totals 15 residues. Germline V gene data show CDR1 as SGHNT and CDR2 as YENEEA. The junction had 8 bases not matched to a gene; V was cut back by 6 bases and J by 5 bases. This CDR3 is CASSSGQGARTEAFF. The CDR3 coding sequence is TGTGCCAGCAGTTCTGGACAGGGGGCGCGGACTGAAGCTTTCTTT.

This rearrangement joins TRBV11-3 to TRBJ2-3; tentative D call: TRBD1 (5 bases). Trimming took off 2 bases at V and 4 bases at J, with 16 bases between the two ends. Germline loops: CDR1 SGHNT, CDR2 YENEEA. The CDR3 length is 16 residues. CDR3 DNA: TGTGCCAGCAGCTTACGTTCGGCAGGGATGGCAGATACGCAGTATTTT. Protein sequence: CASSLRSAGMADTQYF.

This clone showed up just a few times. The chain couples TRBV6-8 to TRBJ1-5; no reliable D call. V lost 5 bases to trimming and J lost 0 bases, with 26 bases between them. The germline V gene has CDR1 MNHGY and CDR2 SAAAGT. The CDR3 spans 20 residues. The CDR3 region has the DNA TGTGCCAGCAGTCCTTTATTCGAGGTCCTCGAAGGCTATAGCAATCAGCCCCAGCATTTT. This codes for CASSPLFEVLEGYSNQPQHF.

This clone was observed a few times. This chain joins TRBV11-3 and TRBJ1-4, with TRBD1 matching 7 bases. CDR3 length equals 15 residues. Germline trimming cut 4 bases from V and 7 bases from J; bases unmatched to any gene: 9. Germline V gene data show CDR1 as SGHNT and CDR2 as YENEEA. CDR3 DNA sequence: TGTGCCAGCAGCTCCCCAGGGGGATCGGGTGAAAAACTGTTTTTT. Translation gives CASSSPGGSGEKLFF.

The chain has TRBV4-1 and TRBJ2-1; no definite D call. The germline V gene has CDR1 MGHRA and CDR2 YSYEKL. The CDR3 consists of 14 residues. The V gene lost 3 bases and the J gene lost 3 bases, with 9 bases spanning the gap. The CDR3 bases are TGCGCCAGCAGCCAGGAACACTACTACAATGAGCAGTTCTTC. This codes for CASSQEHYYNEQFF.

This chain joins TRBV28 and TRBJ1-3, with TRBD1 matching 7 bases. Trimming removed 10 bases from V and 0 bases from J; junction bases left unmatched: 3. The CDR3 runs 13 residues. Germline CDR1 reads MDHEN; CDR2 reads SYDVKM. CDR3: CATQGFSGNTIYF. The DNA of the CDR3 is TGTGCCACACAGGGGTTCTCTGGAAACACCATATATTTT.

The V gene is TRBV5-1, the J gene TRBJ2-5; D might be TRBD1 (5 bases). The V gene lost 1 base and the J gene lost 4 bases, with 14 bases spanning the gap. The germline V gene encodes CDR1 SGHRS and CDR2 YFSETQ. This CDR3 is built from 15 residues. The chain's CDR3 is CASSLTGDQGETQYF. In DNA, the CDR3 is TGCGCCAGCAGCTTGACAGGAGATCAGGGAGAGACCCAGTACTTC.

Concerning this clone itself: An end of the junction does not agree with germline; a read error may underlie this. The chain couples TRBV7-6 to TRBJ2-1, with TRBD2 matching 12 bases. Germline lookup yields CDR1 SGHVS and CDR2 FNYEAQ. The CDR3 consists of 19 residues. In nucleotides, the CDR3 is TGTGCCAGAAGCTTGTTTTATCCTAGCGGGAGGGCCTCCTACAATGAGCAGTTCTTC. Translated: CARSLFYPSGRASYNEQFF.

The chain uses TRBV15 and TRBJ2-1; unclear D gene. V was trimmed by 7 bases and J by 10 bases, leaving 23 bases between them. In germline, CDR1 is LNHNV, CDR2 YYDKDF (reference sequence). The CDR3 covers 15 residues. As DNA, the CDR3 is TGTGCCACCAAAACACTACCCGGGCCCGCCTACGAGCAGTTCTTC. Protein sequence: CATKTLPGPAYEQFF.

This clone has only a few counts. The V and J genes are TRBV28 and TRBJ2-7, with TRBD1 matching over 8 bases. Germline CDR1 MDHEN, CDR2 SYDVKM. The CDR3 extends over 15 amino acids. V was pared by 4 bases and J by 4 bases, with 9 bases of the junction left unmatched. This CDR3 is CASSSKAGQGYEQYF. DNA of the CDR3: TGTGCCAGCAGTTCAAAAGCAGGACAGGGATACGAGCAGTACTTC.

This clone is deemed medium-sized. The J gene is TRBJ2-7, the V gene TRBV11-3; no reliable D call. This CDR3 comprises 14 residues. CDR1 and CDR2 (germline): SGHNT, YENEEA. The ends were cut back, 5 bases at V and 1 base at J, with 12 bases in the middle. The CDR3 DNA follows: TGTGCCAGCAGCCTAGTTGGCAATTCCTACGAGCAGTACTTC. Its protein is CASSLVGNSYEQYF.

Details on this clone: At the DNA level, this CDR3 is encoded by other sequences in the same sample as well. The rearrangement links TRBV10-2 to TRBJ1-1; no clear D. The CDR3 sequence is 14 residues long. CDR1 WSHSY and CDR2 SAAADI come from the germline V gene. V lost 3 bases, J lost 1 base, and 9 bases lay in between. The CDR3 loop is CASSESSGNTEAFF. The CDR3 nucleotides are TGCGCCAGCAGTGAAAGTTCAGGGAACACTGAAGCTTTCTTT.

The chain uses TRBV12-5 and TRBJ2-1; no clear D. The germline V gene encodes CDR1 LGHNT and CDR2 FRNRAP. V gave up 9 bases and J gave up 4 bases, with 16 bases separating them. This CDR3 contains 14 residues. CDR3 coding DNA: TGTGCTAGCGAAGGCGGAGACCGTTACAATGAGCAGTTCTTC. As protein: CASEGGDRYNEQFF.

The rearrangement joins TRBV5-1 to TRBJ1-3, with a tentative D call TRBD1 (5 bases). With 2 bases removed from V and 6 bases from J, the gap between germline ends came to 12 bases. The CDR3 is 14 amino acids. Germline V gene sequence: CDR1 SGHRS, CDR2 YFSETQ. The CDR3 DNA follows: TGCGCCAGCAGCTTTCAGGGAAATGAAAACACCATATATTTT. Protein sequence: CASSFQGNENTIYF.